Below are 10 T cell receptor beta chains sequenced from a single sample in a study of PD-L1 blockade in urothelial cancer. Specified time point: pretreatment peripheral blood. Libraries were prepared by immunoSEQ multiplex PCR; TCRdb keeps only in-frame clonotypes and omits some of them. The sample includes roughly 67,000 clones, approximately 86% of them seen just once. The source material was PBMCs, sampled around atezolizumab (anti-PD-L1) treatment. The source of these receptors is a man aged 55 to 70 with urothelial cancer.

This chain links TRBV19 with TRBJ1-2, with no clear D. The V and J ends lost 6 bases and 8 bases respectively, with 22 bases between them. This CDR3 contains 15 residues. Germline V lookup: CDR1 LNHDA, CDR2 SQIVND (reference sequence). The CDR3: CASRRGGATLGGYTF. CDR3 in DNA: TGTGCCAGTAGGCGAGGAGGAGCTACCCTGGGCGGCTACACCTTC.

This clone appeared a single time. The rearrangement joins TRBV7-2 to TRBJ2-3; TRBD2 matches at 7 bases. Germline V gene data show CDR1 as SGHTA and CDR2 as FQGNSA. With V trimmed by 3 bases and J by 2 bases, 8 bases remained unmatched. The CDR3 sequence is 16 residues long. CDR3 sequence (DNA): TGTGCCAGCAGCTTCTTCCCGGGACTATCCACAGATACGCAGTATTTT. This gives the protein CASSFFPGLSTDTQYF.

Sample share makes this clone large (0.1 to 1%). The chain combines TRBV10-2 with TRBJ1-3; TRBD1 matches at 9 bases. CDR3 length: 14 amino acids. V lost 5 bases and J lost 2; bases outside the gene matches: 1. Germline assignment: CDR1 WSHSY and CDR2 SAAADI. Here the CDR3 reads CASSRTGAGNTIYF. In nucleotides, the CDR3 is TGCGCCAGCAGTCGGACAGGGGCTGGAAACACCATATATTTT.

The V call is TRBV20-1, the J call TRBJ1-2, with D unresolved. V lost 5 bases and J lost 4, with 5 bases in between. This CDR3 comprises 10 residues. Germline V CDR1 and CDR2: DFQATT, SNEGSKA (reference sequence). The chain's CDR3 is CSAFVYGYTF. The CDR3 DNA follows: TGCAGTGCTTTCGTCTATGGCTACACCTTC.

Only a few counts were recorded for this clone. The chain couples TRBV28 to TRBJ1-1, with D possibly being TRBD1 (5 bases). V lost 5 bases and J 7 bases, leaving 17 bases between the germline ends. This CDR3 comprises 14 residues. Looked up from germline, CDR1 is MDHEN and CDR2 is SYDVKM. CDR3 DNA sequence: TGTGCCAGCAGTCCCCCCGGGTCCAGGGATGAAGCTTTCTTT. Its protein product is CASSPPGSRDEAFF.

The J gene is TRBJ1-1, the V gene TRBV30, with D hard to call. The CDR3 runs 16 residues. Per the germline V gene, CDR1 is GTSNPN and CDR2 is SVGIG (reference sequence). Trimming took 0 bases from V and 3 from J, leaving 17 bases between them. CDR3 sequence reads: CAWSVIQVGSDTEAFF. The CDR3 DNA reads TGTGCCTGGAGTGTTATTCAGGTAGGGAGCGACACTGAAGCTTTCTTT.

This chain links TRBV29-1 with TRBJ2-4; maybe TRBD2 (6 bases). This CDR3 spans 14 amino acids. V was cut by 4 bases and J by 5 bases, with 15 bases left in between. In germline, CDR1 is SQVTM, CDR2 ANQGSEA. The CDR3 bases are TGCAGCGTTGCGGGGCGCGGAGGGGAAAACATTCAGTACTTC. It encodes CSVAGRGGENIQYF.

The chain links TRBV19 to TRBJ2-5; the D gene is possibly TRBD2 (5 bases). Trimming removed 5 bases at V and 5 bases at J, with 9 bases between. Germline V lookup: CDR1 LNHDA, CDR2 SQIVND (reference sequence). This CDR3 is built from 12 residues. CDR3 nucleotides: TGTGCCAGTAGTGGAGGAAGCGAGACCCAGTACTTC. Translated, it gives CASSGGSETQYF.

J is TRBJ2-5 and V is TRBV18; 8 bases fit TRBD1. The V and J ends lost 4 bases and 3 bases, in that order; junction bases with no gene match: 7. There are 15 residues in the CDR3. Germline loops: CDR1 KGHSH, CDR2 LQKENI. CDR3 protein: CASSLWTGSEETQYF. The CDR3 DNA follows: TGTGCCAGCTCACTCTGGACAGGGTCGGAAGAGACCCAGTACTTC.

The chain links TRBV7-9 to TRBJ1-4; D uncertain. Trimming left V 6 bases short and J 5 bases short, with 13 bases between. This CDR3 spans 14 amino acids. The V gene's germline CDR1 is SEHNR and CDR2 FQNEAQ (reference sequence). CDR3 sequence reads: CASRNATSNEKLFF. In DNA form, the CDR3 reads TGTGCCAGCAGAAACGCGACAAGCAATGAAAAACTGTTTTTT.